One and the same sample provided the 21 T cell receptor beta chains below, sequenced in a study of T cell repertoires in cytomegalovirus infection. MiXCR, run by TCRdb on the reads, gives a single entry per CDR3 protein. The profile covers 560,000 or so distinct CDR3 sequences, with 16% appearing a single time and roughly 25% taken by the ten largest. Sequenced material: CD8+ T cells from PBMCs. All receptors derive from a human donor in good health (CMV status not recorded). Some clones in this sample may be carry-over from other donors' samples.

This clonotype was recorded at least ten times. The rearrangement uses TRBV7-6 and TRBJ2-7, with 10 bases lining up with TRBD2. Germline-derived CDR1 and CDR2 are SGHVS and FNYEAQ. CDR3 length: 14 amino acids. With 1 base clipped from V and 6 bases from J, the junction kept 3 bases outside the gene matches. The CDR3 sequence is CASSLGSGGAEQYF. The CDR3 nucleotides read TGTGCCAGCAGCTTAGGCAGCGGGGGGGCCGAGCAGTACTTC.

V usage is TRBV4-1 and J usage is TRBJ1-5; D gene ambiguous. CDR3 size: 15 residues. Trimming left V 3 bases short and J 2 bases short, with 11 bases between. Per germline, CDR1 MGHRA and CDR2 YSYEKL. CDR3 coding DNA: TGCGCCAGCAGCCAGGGATCGACGGGCAATCAGCCCCAGCATTTT. Its protein product is CASSQGSTGNQPQHF.

Remarks on this clonotype: A read error may produce the germline difference seen at one junction end. The rearrangement uses TRBV7-6 and TRBJ2-7; D is ambiguous. Germline CDR1 reads SGHVS; CDR2 reads FNYEAQ. This CDR3 is 16 amino acids long. The CDR3 nucleotides are TGTGCAAGCAGCTTAAGGGTCGGTACTACTTCCTACGAGAAGTACTTC. This codes for CASSLRVGTTSYEKYF.

This sequence joins TRBV6-1 and TRBJ2-7; a weak D match, TRBD1 (6 bases). The CDR3 runs 14 residues. V was clipped by 6 bases and J by 3 bases, with 15 bases between them. The germline V gene has CDR1 MNHNS and CDR2 SASEGT. This CDR3 reads CASRETRGSYEQYF. The CDR3 DNA sequence: TGTGCCAGCAGGGAAACTAGGGGGAGCTACGAGCAGTACTTC.

This clonotype was recorded a few times. The V and J genes are TRBV6-4 and TRBJ2-1, with a tentative D call TRBD2 (6 bases). Trimming cost V 7 bases and J 5 bases, with 15 bases left between them. In germline, CDR1 is MRHNA, CDR2 SNTAGT. CDR3 size: 14 residues. CDR3 residues: CASTPRDFNNEQFF. The CDR3 bases are TGTGCCAGCACCCCCCGGGACTTTAACAATGAGCAGTTCTTC.

This clonotype was recorded many times. The CDR3 reads CASSSGGGKYYGYTF. CDR3 coding DNA: TGTGCCAGTTCTAGCGGTGGCGGAAAATACTATGGCTACACCTTC. This sequence joins TRBV19 and TRBJ1-2; unclear D gene. The CDR3 extends over 15 amino acids. Trimming took 8 bases from V and 3 from J, leaving 19 bases between them. Germline CDR1 LNHDA, CDR2 SQIVND (reference sequence).

This clonotype was detected many times. J is TRBJ2-3 and V is TRBV12-3 or TRBV12-4; 8 bases align to TRBD2. The J segment lost 1 base and the V segment lost 9 bases, leaving 3 bases of the junction unmatched. The CDR3 runs 13 residues. CDR3 nucleotide sequence: TGTGCCAGTACGACTAGCGGCACAGATACGCAGTATTTT. Protein product: CASTTSGTDTQYF.

This clonotype has a handful of counts. The rearrangement links TRBV10-3 to TRBJ2-1; 12 nucleotides match TRBD2. This CDR3 spans 17 amino acids. J gave up 3 bases and V 0 bases, and 3 bases lay outside the gene matches. CDR1 is ENHRY, CDR2 SYGVKD, per germline. CDR3 region: CAISESTSGGHYNEQFF. In DNA, the CDR3 is TGTGCCATCAGTGAGTCGACTAGCGGGGGCCACTACAATGAGCAGTTCTTC.

Regarding this clonotype: A single base separates this from a much larger clone, so it may be a read error. This chain connects TRBV7-6 to TRBJ2-1; D call uncertain. Germline V lookup: CDR1 SGHVS, CDR2 FNYEAQ. The CDR3 is made up of 17 amino acids. V was trimmed by 2 bases and J by 8 bases, leaving 22 bases between them. The CDR3 nucleotides are TGTGCCAGCAGCTTAAATAATCCGACTGGCCATTCATATGAGCAGTTCTTC. Amino acid sequence: CASSLNNPTGHSYEQFF.

CDR3 sequence reads: CASSLRGTIYNEQFF. In nucleotides, the CDR3 is TGTGCCAGCAGTTTAAGAGGGACCATATACAATGAGCAGTTCTTC. This chain links TRBV27 with TRBJ2-1, with D perhaps given as TRBD1 or TRBD2 (5 bases each). The V and J ends lost 2 bases and 4 bases respectively, with 12 bases between them. The CDR3 is 15 residues long. Germline V CDR1 and CDR2: MNHEY, SMNVEV (reference sequence).

This rearrangement joins TRBV9 to TRBJ2-2; no clear D gene. Trimming pared 0 bases from V and 4 bases from J, leaving 7 bases between. The CDR3 loop spans 14 amino acids. From germline, CDR1 is SGDLS and CDR2 YYNGEE. In DNA form, the CDR3 reads TGTGCCAGCAGCGTAGGTTCCGGCACCGGGGAGCTGTTTTTT. This gives the protein CASSVGSGTGELFF.

This clonotype was seen at least ten times. The genes are TRBV4-1 and TRBJ2-1, with D possibly being TRBD1 (6 bases). Germline V gene lookup returns CDR1 MGHRA and CDR2 YSYEKL. CDR3 length: 13 residues. V was shortened by 3 bases and J by 6 bases, with 9 bases between the two germline ends. The CDR3 sequence is CASSQGAPNEQFF. The CDR3 DNA is TGCGCCAGCAGCCAGGGGGCCCCCAATGAGCAGTTCTTC.

In this sample, this clonotype turned up many times. The V call is TRBV20-1, the J call TRBJ2-7, with D hard to call. V shed 0 bases and J shed 1 base, with 7 bases lying between them. The CDR3 has 13 amino acids. Germline V gene data show CDR1 as DFQATT and CDR2 as SNEGSKA (reference sequence). The CDR3 DNA reads as TGCAGTGCTAGAGATGTGGGGTCCTACGAGCAGTACTTC. Encoded protein: CSARDVGSYEQYF.

J is TRBJ2-3 and V is TRBV2; D is uncertain. This CDR3 is built from 10 residues. Trimming took off 9 bases at V and 5 bases at J, with 6 bases between the two ends. Germline loops: CDR1 SNHLY, CDR2 FYNNEI. This CDR3 reads CASEVDTQYF. Here the CDR3 DNA reads TGTGCCAGTGAGGTAGATACGCAGTATTTT.

The chain couples TRBV28 to TRBJ2-7; 10 nucleotides align to TRBD1. The CDR3 length is 13 residues. With V trimmed by 5 bases and J by 6 bases, 4 bases remained unmatched. Germline CDR1 and CDR2: MDHEN and SYDVKM. Here the CDR3 reads CASSTRDRGEQYF. The DNA for the CDR3 is TGTGCCAGCAGTACGCGGGACAGGGGCGAGCAGTACTTC.

The V call is TRBV20-1, the J call TRBJ2-7; 10 positions match TRBD1. Germline lookup yields CDR1 DFQATT and CDR2 SNEGSKA (reference sequence). The CDR3 sequence is 12 residues long. Trimming cost V 6 bases and J 4 bases; bases outside gene matches: 3. CDR3 sequence reads: CSAGDRGYEQYF. CDR3 coding DNA: TGCAGTGCGGGGGACAGGGGATACGAGCAGTACTTC.

Many counts were recorded for this clonotype. The chain recombines TRBV7-2 with TRBJ2-5; 9 nucleotides match TRBD2. V lost 1 base and J lost 5; bases outside the gene matches: 14. CDR1 is SGHTA, CDR2 FQGNSA, per germline. The CDR3 runs 18 residues. CDR3 protein: CASSLEGHGGRGWETQYF. The DNA of the CDR3 is TGTGCCAGCAGCTTAGAAGGTCACGGCGGGAGGGGGTGGGAGACCCAGTACTTC.

The sample holds a few counts of this clonotype. The V call is TRBV6-5, the J call TRBJ2-3, with TRBD2 identical over 9 bases. V lost 7 bases to trimming and J lost 4 bases; unmatched junction nucleotides: 6. Germline V lookup: CDR1 MNHEY, CDR2 SVGAGI. This CDR3 spans 14 amino acids. CDR3 nucleotides: TGTGCCAGCAAGGCAAGCGGGGGGCCAGATACGCAGTATTTT. This translates into CASKASGGPDTQYF.

The table lists this clonotype with a few counts. The chain carries TRBV28 and TRBJ2-7; a possible D gene is TRBD2 (6 bases). V dropped 6 bases and J dropped 3 bases, with 15 bases sitting between them. The CDR3 contains 14 residues. Germline V gene sequence: CDR1 MDHEN, CDR2 SYDVKM. Written as DNA, the CDR3 is TGTGCCAGCAGCCGCCCGAGAGCGGGCTACGAGCAGTACTTC. Protein: CASSRPRAGYEQYF.

The chain has TRBV28 and TRBJ2-3; D could derive from TRBD1 or TRBD2 (6 bases each). CDR3 length: 15 residues. V lost 3 bases, J lost 6 bases, and 16 bases lay in between. Per germline, CDR1 MDHEN and CDR2 SYDVKM. The CDR3 region is CASSFRGGGEDTQYF. The DNA of the CDR3 is TGTGCCAGCAGTTTTCGTGGAGGGGGAGAGGATACGCAGTATTTT.

This clonotype was picked up many times. The chain links TRBV27 to TRBJ1-5; D may be TRBD1 (6 bases). The V and J ends lost 3 bases and 2 bases respectively, with 8 bases between them. The CDR3 runs 14 residues. The germline V gene encodes CDR1 MNHEY and CDR2 SMNVEV (reference sequence). The CDR3 loop is CASSLTGRNQPQHF. The CDR3 DNA sequence: TGTGCCAGCAGTTTGACAGGTCGCAATCAGCCCCAGCATTTT.